These T cell receptor beta chains were read from a single sample in a study of blood T cell repertoires in COVID-19. The data were produced by immunoSEQ multiplex PCR, yet TCRdb's version contains in-frame clones alone and is incomplete. The data hold about 330,000 clones, with around 90% observed a single time. The sample taken for sequencing was PBMCs or T cells enriched from blood (not recorded which). The origin of the receptors is a woman aged 25-40 years who had recovered from COVID-19. Both conserved end residues are trimmed from each CDR3. Each record gives: CDR3 protein, J gene, V gene.

cdr3_aa: SVWDRGNTEAF
j_call: TRBJ1-1
v_call: TRBV29-1

cdr3_aa: ASSGRVNEQY
j_call: TRBJ2-7
v_call: TRBV19

cdr3_aa: ASSSAGSTEAF
j_call: TRBJ1-1
v_call: TRBV7-9

cdr3_aa: GRTVGNTIY
j_call: TRBJ1-3
v_call: TRBV30

cdr3_aa: ASRVAPEYNRAKNTEAF
j_call: TRBJ1-1
v_call: TRBV10-2

cdr3_aa: ASSIRRSMNTEAF
j_call: TRBJ1-1
v_call: TRBV19

cdr3_aa: ASSGTGTGVGYT
j_call: TRBJ1-2
v_call: TRBV5-1

cdr3_aa: ASSLGRGTLATNEKLF
j_call: TRBJ1-4
v_call: TRBV11-2

cdr3_aa: ASSPRGGRETQY
j_call: TRBJ2-5
v_call: TRBV6-5

cdr3_aa: ASSLAGNNEQF
j_call: TRBJ2-1
v_call: TRBV11-2

cdr3_aa: ASRPQSATGLVYEQY
j_call: TRBJ2-7
v_call: TRBV12-2

cdr3_aa: ASSLGNSNTGELF
j_call: TRBJ2-2
v_call: TRBV7-3

cdr3_aa: ASSQSPGSGQPQH
j_call: TRBJ1-5
v_call: TRBV18

cdr3_aa: AWSRWTGGSGTEAF
j_call: TRBJ1-1
v_call: TRBV30